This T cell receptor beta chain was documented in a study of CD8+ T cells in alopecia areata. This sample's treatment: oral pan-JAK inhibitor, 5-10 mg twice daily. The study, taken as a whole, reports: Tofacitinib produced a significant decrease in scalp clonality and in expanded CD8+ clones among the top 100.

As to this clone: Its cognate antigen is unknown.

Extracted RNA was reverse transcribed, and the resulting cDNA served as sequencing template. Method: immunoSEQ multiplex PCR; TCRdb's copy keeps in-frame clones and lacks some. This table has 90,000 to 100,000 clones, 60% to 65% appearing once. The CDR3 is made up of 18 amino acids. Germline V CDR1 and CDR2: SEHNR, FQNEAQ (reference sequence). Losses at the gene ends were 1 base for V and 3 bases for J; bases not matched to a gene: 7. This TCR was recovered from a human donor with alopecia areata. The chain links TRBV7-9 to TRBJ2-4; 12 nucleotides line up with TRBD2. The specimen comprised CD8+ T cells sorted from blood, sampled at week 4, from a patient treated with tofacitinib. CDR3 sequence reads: CASSLVTSGSMGKNIQYF. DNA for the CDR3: TGTGCCAGCAGCTTAGTGACTAGCGGGAGTATGGGCAAAAACATTCAGTACTTC.